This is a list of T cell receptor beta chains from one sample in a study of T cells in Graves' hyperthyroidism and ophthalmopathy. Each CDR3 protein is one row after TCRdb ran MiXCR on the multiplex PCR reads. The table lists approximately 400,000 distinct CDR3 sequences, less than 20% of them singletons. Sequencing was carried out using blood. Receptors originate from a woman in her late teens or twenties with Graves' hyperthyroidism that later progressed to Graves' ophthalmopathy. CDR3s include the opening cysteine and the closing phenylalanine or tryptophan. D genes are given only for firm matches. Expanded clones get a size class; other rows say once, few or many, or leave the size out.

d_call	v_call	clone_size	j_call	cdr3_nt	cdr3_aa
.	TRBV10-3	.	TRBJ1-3	TGTGCCATCAGTGAGCAGGGGACGGTTGGAAACACCATATATTTT	CAISEQGTVGNTIYF
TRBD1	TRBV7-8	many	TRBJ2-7	TGTGCCAGCGGACAGGGGGCGGGGGAGCAGTACTTC	CASGQGAGEQYF
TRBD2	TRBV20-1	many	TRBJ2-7	TGCAGTGCTTATAGCGGGAGGCTCGGGGAGCAGTACTTC	CSAYSGRLGEQYF
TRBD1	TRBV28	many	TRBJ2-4	TGTGCCAGCAGTTCCGGAGGACAGGGACTGAACATTCAGTACTTC	CASSSGGQGLNIQYF
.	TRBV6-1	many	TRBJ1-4	TGTGCCAGCAGTGGCCCGGCAGGGCCTGCAACTAATGAAAAACTGTTTTTT	CASSGPAGPATNEKLFF
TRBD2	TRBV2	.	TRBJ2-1	TGTGCCAGCAGTGAAAGGCTAGCGGGAATCTCCTACAATGAGCAGTTCTTC	CASSERLAGISYNEQFF
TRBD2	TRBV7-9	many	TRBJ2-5	TGTGCCAGCACCCAAACTAGCGAGTTGGAGACCCAGTACTTC	CASTQTSELETQYF
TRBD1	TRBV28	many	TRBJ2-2	TGTGCCAGCAGCCGACAGGGGGCGGTCACCGGGGAGCTGTTTTTT	CASSRQGAVTGELFF
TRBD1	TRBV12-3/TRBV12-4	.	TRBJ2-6	TGTGCCAGCAGACCACGACGCCGGGACAGGGATCATCCTGGGGCCAACGTCCTGACTTTC	CASRPRRRDRDHPGANVLTF
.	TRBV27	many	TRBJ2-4	TGTGCCAGCAGTTTTGGCGGGTCTGTCCAAAACATTCAGTACTTC	CASSFGGSVQNIQYF
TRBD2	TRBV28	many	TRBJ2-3	TGTGCCAGCAGTTTGGGGCGGGAGGTTAGCACAGATACGCAGTATTTT	CASSLGREVSTDTQYF
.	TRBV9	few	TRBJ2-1	TGTGCCAGCAGCGTAGTCGGCGGAACCTACAATGAGCAGTTCTTC	CASSVVGGTYNEQFF
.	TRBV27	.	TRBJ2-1	TGTGCCAGCAGTTCCCACCAAAGACTAGTCGATGAGCAGTTCTTC	CASSSHQRLVDEQFF
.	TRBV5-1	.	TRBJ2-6	TGCGCCAGCAGCCTGTCGGGGGCCTCTGGGGCCAACGTCCTGACTTTC	CASSLSGASGANVLTF
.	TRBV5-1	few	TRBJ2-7	TGCGCCAGCAGCTCCCACGACAGGTCTTGGAACGAGCAGTACTTC	CASSSHDRSWNEQYF
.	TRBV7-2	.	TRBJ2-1	TGTGCCAGCAGCTTATACAACTACAATGAGCAGTTCTTC	CASSLYNYNEQFF
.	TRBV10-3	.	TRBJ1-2	TGTGCCATCAGTGTGGCCCCTCCGCCGGGTGGCTACACCTTC	CAISVAPPPGGYTF
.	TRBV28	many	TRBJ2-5	TGTGCCAGCTCCTTACTCGGTTTCCAAGAGACCCAGTACTTC	CASSLLGFQETQYF
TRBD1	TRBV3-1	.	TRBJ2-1	TGTGCCAGCGGCGGGGGACAGGGGTCGGGGGAGCAGTTCTTC	CASGGGQGSGEQFF
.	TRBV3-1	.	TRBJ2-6	TGTGCCAGCAGCCAAGAGCCCAACGTCCTGACTTTC	CASSQEPNVLTF
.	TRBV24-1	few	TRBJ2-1	TGTGCCACCAGTGATTTAGGCTCGCGTGGCTACAATGAGCAGTTCTTC	CATSDLGSRGYNEQFF
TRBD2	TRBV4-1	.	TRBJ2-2	TGCGCCAGCAGCCAAGGGTTCGGGCTAGCGGGAGGGGGGGAGCTGTTTTTT	CASSQGFGLAGGGELFF
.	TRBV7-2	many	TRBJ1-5	TGTGCCAGCAGCTCGGACGGGTTTTCGCCTCAGCCCCAGCATTTT	CASSSDGFSPQPQHF
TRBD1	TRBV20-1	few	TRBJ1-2	TGCGTAACCGGGACAGGGGGCGCATATGGCTACACCTTC	CVTGTGGAYGYTF
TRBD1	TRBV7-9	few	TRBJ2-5	TGTGCCAGCAGCTCGGGGACAGCGCAACGCCAAGAGACCCAGTACTTC	CASSSGTAQRQETQYF
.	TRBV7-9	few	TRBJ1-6	TGTGCCAGCAGCTTAAATTCACCCCTCCACTTT	CASSLNSPLHF
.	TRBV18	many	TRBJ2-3	TGTGCCAGCTCACCGGCAGTTACTGATACGCAGTATTTT	CASSPAVTDTQYF
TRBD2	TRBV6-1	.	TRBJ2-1	TGTGCCAGCAGGCCGGCGGGAGGACGAGAGCAGTTCTTC	CASRPAGGREQFF
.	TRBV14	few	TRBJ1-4	TGTGCCAGCAGCCCCACACAGGTCGCGGGGGGAAAACTGTTTTTT	CASSPTQVAGGKLFF
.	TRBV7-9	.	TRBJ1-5	TGTGCCAGCAGCCCGTCCGTACCCCAGCATTTT	CASSPSVPQHF
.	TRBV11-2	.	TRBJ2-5	TGCGCCAGCAGCCCGGACCCACGAGAGACCCAGTACTTC	CASSPDPRETQYF
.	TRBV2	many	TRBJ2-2	TGTGCCAGCAACTTCGACACCGGGGAGCTGTTTTTT	CASNFDTGELFF
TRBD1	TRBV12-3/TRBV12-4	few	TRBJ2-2	TGTGCCAGTCAGTTGACAGGGGGTAGCACCGGGGAGCTGTTTTTT	CASQLTGGSTGELFF
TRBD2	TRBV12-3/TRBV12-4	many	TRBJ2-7	TGTGCCAGCAGGGGACTAGCGGGACCTTACGAGCAGTACTTC	CASRGLAGPYEQYF
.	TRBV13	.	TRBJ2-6	TGTGCCAGCAGCCGGGCCTTCTCTGGGGCCAACGTCCTGACTTTC	CASSRAFSGANVLTF
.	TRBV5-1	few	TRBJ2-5	TGCGCCAGCCACCAAAGGGGAAAAGAGACCCAGTACTTC	CASHQRGKETQYF
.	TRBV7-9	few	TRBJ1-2	TGTGCCAGCAGCCGTGAGGAGGGTTACACCTTC	CASSREEGYTF
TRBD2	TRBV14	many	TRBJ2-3	TGTGCCAGCAGCCGACTAGCGGTCCTCACAGATACGCAGTATTTT	CASSRLAVLTDTQYF
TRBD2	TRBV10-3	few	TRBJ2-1	TGTGCCATCAGCGATCTAGCGGGAGCCTCCAATCGTAAGGTGCAGTTCTTC	CAISDLAGASNRKVQFF
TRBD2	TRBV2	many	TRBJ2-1	TGTGCCAGCAGTGTTGAGCGGGGCTACAATGAGCAGTTCTTC	CASSVERGYNEQFF
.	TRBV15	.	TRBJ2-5	TGTGCCACCAGCTCGGGGGAAGAGACCCAGTACTTC	CATSSGEETQYF
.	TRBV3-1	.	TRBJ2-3	TGTGCCAGCAGCCCCGTTGGAGGGTCCGCAGATACGCAGTATTTT	CASSPVGGSADTQYF
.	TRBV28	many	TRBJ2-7	TGTGCCAGCAGCTCACTCTACGAGCAGTACTTC	CASSSLYEQYF
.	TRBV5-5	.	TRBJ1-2	TGTGCCGGCAGCTTGTCGCCAGTGGATGGCTACACCTTC	CAGSLSPVDGYTF
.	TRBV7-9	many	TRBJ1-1	TGTGCCAGCAGCCGAGGACGGGTGAACACTGAAGCTTTCTTT	CASSRGRVNTEAFF
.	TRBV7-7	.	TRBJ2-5	TGTGCTAGCAGCTTTAGGGGGGAAGAGACCCAGTACTTC	CASSFRGEETQYF
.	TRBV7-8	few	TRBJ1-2	TGTGCCAGCAGCTTATTGGACGTCAACTCTAACTATGGCTACACCTTC	CASSLLDVNSNYGYTF
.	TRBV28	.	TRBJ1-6	TGTGCCAGCAGTTCCCAGGGACGGTGGGATTCACCCCTCCACTTT	CASSSQGRWDSPLHF
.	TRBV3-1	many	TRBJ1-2	TGTGCCAGCAGCCAAGATCTGGACGGGTGGAGGGGCTACACCTTC	CASSQDLDGWRGYTF